This T cell receptor (beta chain) appears in the sequencing data of a study of blood T cell repertoires in COVID-19. TCRdb keeps only in-frame clones here, not all; method: immunoSEQ multiplex PCR. The sample has 110,000 to 150,000 clones, roughly 88% seen once. Per germline, CDR1 SGHRS and CDR2 YFSETQ. V lost 4 bases to trimming and J lost 0 bases, with 11 bases between them. This CDR3 contains 15 residues. This receptor was identified in a man aged 50 or older who had recovered from COVID-19. The chain couples TRBV5-1 to TRBJ1-3; tentative D call: TRBD1 (6 bases). Sequencing input: PBMCs or T cells enriched from blood (not recorded which). For the CDR3, the DNA is TGCGCCAGCAGCCCTGGACAGAGCTCTGGAAACACCATATATTTT. Translation: CASSPGQSSGNTIYF.